One sample yielded the 30 T cell receptor beta chains listed below, sequenced in a study of cytomegalovirus exposure and HLA in healthy donors. PCR involved 60 Vbeta and 13 Jbeta primers. Method: immunoSEQ multiplex PCR; TCRdb's copy keeps in-frame clones and lacks some. The table has more than 95,000 clones, around four fifths seen once. The sample was PBMCs. The receptors stem from a woman aged 40 to 49 in good health and CMV-seronegative.

This chain links TRBV11-2 with TRBJ1-1; weak D call: TRBD1 (5 bases). CDR3 size: 12 residues. The germline V gene has CDR1 SGHAT and CDR2 FQNNGV. CDR3 protein: CGGGNMNTEAFF. DNA for the CDR3: TGTGGGGGGGGAAACATGAACACTGAAGCTTTCTTT. Filled out from reference TRBV11-2 and TRBJ1-1, the complete variable domain reads EAGVAQSPRYKIIEKRQSVAFWCNPISGHATLYWYQQILGQGPKLLIQFQNNGVVDDSQLPKDRFSAERLKGVDSTLKIQPAKLEDSAVYLCGGGNMNTEAFFGQGTRLTVV.

This clone was seen only a few times. This chain joins TRBV15 and TRBJ1-4; no reliable D call. The V gene lost 1 base and the J gene lost 5 bases, with 8 bases spanning the gap. The CDR3 consists of 14 residues. Germline lookup yields CDR1 LNHNV and CDR2 YYDKDF (reference sequence). CDR3 residues: CATSRASGNEKLFF. CDR3 sequence (DNA): TGTGCCACCAGCAGAGCTTCAGGAAATGAAAAACTGTTTTTT.

The J gene is TRBJ1-4, the V gene TRBV27; D might be TRBD1 (6 bases). The germline CDR1 and CDR2 sequences are MNHEY and SMNVEV (reference sequence). V lost 1 base to trimming and J lost 7 bases, with 13 bases between them. This CDR3 has 15 residues. CDR3 nucleotides: TGTGCCAGCAGTTTATTCGGGCAGGGGTCTGAAAAACTGTTTTTT. Protein product: CASSLFGQGSEKLFF.

This chain uses TRBV9 with TRBJ2-7; a weak D match, TRBD2 (6 bases). Germline values: CDR1 SGDLS, CDR2 YYNGEE. V lost 0 bases and J lost 2, with 12 bases in between. The CDR3 is made up of 15 amino acids. This chain's CDR3 is CASSVGLEGTYEQYF. CDR3 DNA sequence: TGTGCCAGCAGCGTAGGGTTGGAGGGGACCTACGAGCAGTACTTC.

This rearrangement joins TRBV15 to TRBJ2-3, with D perhaps TRBD2 (7 bases). The CDR3 has 16 residues. Germline values: CDR1 LNHNV, CDR2 YYDKDF (reference sequence). Trimming stripped 0 bases from V and 5 bases from J, with 15 bases between. For the CDR3, the DNA is TGTGCCACCAGCAGAGATCCAGGGGAGGGAGGAGATACGCAGTATTTT. The encoded protein is CATSRDPGEGGDTQYF.

The CDR3 protein is CASSQTEAQHF. CDR3 bases: TGTGCCAGCAGTCAAACCGAGGCCCAGCATTTT. The V call is TRBV28, the J call TRBJ1-5; no firm D call. From germline, CDR1 is MDHEN and CDR2 SYDVKM. The CDR3 runs 11 residues. V lost 5 bases, J lost 11 bases, and 10 bases lay in between.

This chain connects TRBV5-1 to TRBJ2-7; D is undetermined. CDR3 length equals 15 residues. Trimming took off 4 bases at V and 2 bases at J, with 16 bases between the two ends. Germline-derived CDR1 and CDR2 are SGHRS and YFSETQ. The CDR3 bases are TGCGCCAGCAGCATTTCGTCCGGTAAACCCTACGAGCAGTACTTC. Translating gives CASSISSGKPYEQYF.

This clone was observed once. The chain has TRBV6-1 and TRBJ2-7; possible D gene TRBD2, 6 bases. Trimming removed 3 bases from V and 1 base from J, with 13 bases in between. The V gene's germline CDR1 is MNHNS and CDR2 SASEGT. The CDR3 is made up of 15 amino acids. The CDR3 sequence is CASSDWAGKSYEQYF. CDR3 in DNA: TGTGCCAGCAGTGATTGGGCGGGAAAGTCCTACGAGCAGTACTTC.

This chain connects TRBV4-1 to TRBJ1-1, with TRBD1 matching over 9 bases. Germline V gene sequence: CDR1 MGHRA, CDR2 YSYEKL. This CDR3 spans 15 amino acids. Trimming removed 4 bases from V and 4 bases from J; junction bases left unmatched: 7. The CDR3 reads CASSRRTGDGTEAFF. In DNA, the CDR3 is TGCGCCAGCAGCCGACGGACAGGGGATGGCACTGAAGCTTTCTTT.

This clone has a handful of counts. The chain carries TRBV6-5 and TRBJ2-7, with 7 bases aligning to TRBD2. The CDR3 is 16 residues long. V was clipped by 0 bases and J by 0 bases; unmatched bases: 5. CDR1 MNHEY and CDR2 SVGAGI come from the germline V gene. The CDR3 protein is CASSYSGGFSSYEQYF. The CDR3 nucleotides are TGTGCCAGCAGTTACTCGGGGGGGTTTAGCTCCTACGAGCAGTACTTC.

The V call is TRBV27, the J call TRBJ2-1; the D is unclear. V was cut by 1 base and J by 1 base, with 5 bases left in between. Germline CDR1 MNHEY, CDR2 SMNVEV (reference sequence). This CDR3 comprises 14 residues. CDR3: CASSLYGSYNEQFF. CDR3 in DNA: TGTGCCAGCAGTTTATACGGTTCCTACAATGAGCAGTTCTTC.

This clone came up once. The chain combines TRBV11-2 with TRBJ2-1; the match to TRBD1 covers 11 bases. CDR1 and CDR2 (germline): SGHAT, FQNNGV. The length of the CDR3 is 18 residues. The ends lost 4 bases at V and 5 bases at J; junction bases unmatched: 13. The CDR3 sequence is CASSSEGRTGGENNEQFF. CDR3 nucleotides: TGTGCCAGCAGCTCCGAAGGGAGGACAGGGGGCGAGAACAATGAGCAGTTCTTC.

This clone was seen only a few times. The chain is built from TRBV29-1 and TRBJ2-7; no definite D call. The CDR3 contains 14 residues. The germline CDR1 and CDR2 sequences are SQVTM and ANQGSEA. Trimming took 0 bases from V and 7 from J, leaving 16 bases between them. CDR3 protein: CSVEEPSPSSEQYF. The CDR3 DNA sequence: TGCAGCGTTGAAGAACCCTCTCCCTCTAGTGAGCAGTACTTC.

This chain connects TRBV28 to TRBJ2-3, with TRBD2 identical over 10 bases. CDR1 and CDR2 (germline): MDHEN, SYDVKM. CDR3 length equals 15 residues. V lost 3 bases, J lost 6 bases, and 6 bases stayed unmatched. CDR3 residues: CASSLLSGRADTQYF. The CDR3 nucleotides are TGTGCCAGCAGTTTGTTAAGCGGGAGGGCGGATACGCAGTATTTT.

The rearrangement uses TRBV4-3 and TRBJ2-3, with TRBD2 matching over 11 bases. The CDR3 contains 18 residues. Trimming took 0 bases from V and 3 from J; bases not matched to a gene: 8. Looked up from germline, CDR1 is LGHNA and CDR2 is YSLEER. This chain's CDR3 is CASSQDLTSGKWTDTQYF. The CDR3 DNA is TGCGCCAGCAGCCAAGACTTGACTAGCGGGAAATGGACAGATACGCAGTATTTT.

This clone was recorded a few times. The chain links TRBV5-6 to TRBJ2-7; perhaps TRBD1 as D (6 bases). The V end lost 5 bases, the J end lost 3 bases, and 18 bases lay between the germline ends. The CDR3 spans 15 residues. Germline lookup yields CDR1 SGHDT and CDR2 YYEEEE. This CDR3 reads CASRIRLLDSYEQYF. The DNA for the CDR3 is TGTGCCAGCAGGATTCGCCTTTTGGACAGCTACGAGCAGTACTTC. The full variable domain, completed using reference TRBV5-6 and TRBJ2-7, is DAGVTQSPTHLIKTRGQQVTLRCSPKSGHDTVSWYQQALGQGPQFIFQYYEEEERQRGNFPDRFSGHQFPNYSSELNVNALLLGDSALYLCASRIRLLDSYEQYFGPGTRLTVT.

The chain joins TRBV28 to TRBJ1-4; D gene uncertain. Germline CDR1 is MDHEN and CDR2 is SYDVKM. CDR3 length equals 13 residues. V shed 6 bases and J shed 5 bases, with 10 bases lying between them. The CDR3 is CASSSGANEKLFF. In nucleotides, the CDR3 is TGTGCCAGCAGCTCGGGAGCGAATGAAAAACTGTTTTTT. The whole variable domain, remainder taken from reference TRBV28 and TRBJ1-4, is DVKVTQSSRYLVKRTGEKVFLECVQDMDHENMFWYRQDPGLGLRLIYFSYDVKMKEKGDIPEGYSVSREKKERFSLILESASTNQTSMYLCASSSGANEKLFFGSGTQLSVL.

The rearrangement joins TRBV7-3 to TRBJ2-2; D is unclear. V was clipped by 0 bases and J by 0 bases, with 5 bases between them. The CDR3 has 15 amino acids. Germline values: CDR1 SGHTA, CDR2 FQGTGA. The CDR3 sequence: CASSLTRTNTGELFF. DNA for the CDR3: TGTGCCAGCAGCTTAACTAGAACGAACACCGGGGAGCTGTTTTTT.

The chain is built from TRBV15 and TRBJ1-1; no clear D. The CDR3 totals 13 residues. Germline-derived CDR1 and CDR2 are LNHNV and YYDKDF (reference sequence). Trimming left V 4 bases short and J 6 bases short, with 12 bases between. CDR3 DNA sequence: TGTGCCACCAGCAAATGGGAGCGCTCTGAAGCTTTCTTT. As protein: CATSKWERSEAFF.

This chain uses TRBV5-1 with TRBJ2-5; 7 positions agree with TRBD2. CDR1 is SGHRS, CDR2 YFSETQ, per germline. V shed 0 bases and J 5 bases; nucleotides not matched to a gene: 4. The CDR3 spans 14 residues. DNA of the CDR3: TGCGCCAGCAGCTTGGGGGCTAGCGGCGAGACCCAGTACTTC. As protein: CASSLGASGETQYF.

The chain carries TRBV5-4 and TRBJ1-5; possibly TRBD1 for D (5 bases). The germline V and J ends were trimmed by 3 bases and 4 bases, with 8 bases remaining between them. Looked up from germline, CDR1 is SGHNT and CDR2 is YYREEE (reference sequence). The CDR3 sequence is 13 residues long. CDR3 sequence reads: CASSWGGNQPQHF. DNA for the CDR3: TGTGCCAGCAGCTGGGGGGGGAATCAGCCCCAGCATTTT.

The genes are TRBV28 and TRBJ1-1; 10 positions match TRBD1. The CDR3 loop spans 15 amino acids. V was clipped by 7 bases and J by 1 base; unmatched bases: 6. Germline CDR1 is MDHEN and CDR2 is SYDVKM. This CDR3 reads CASTGTGAGNTEAFF. CDR3 sequence (DNA): TGTGCCAGCACAGGGACAGGGGCAGGGAACACTGAAGCTTTCTTT.

The chain uses TRBV28 and TRBJ1-1; 7 bases agree with TRBD1. The CDR3 runs to 13 residues. Germline V CDR1 and CDR2: MDHEN, SYDVKM. The V segment lost 1 base and the J segment 5 bases; nucleotides outside the gene matches: 1. This CDR3 is CASSLYRGTEAFF. Here the CDR3 DNA reads TGTGCCAGCAGTTTATACAGGGGTACTGAAGCTTTCTTT.

The chain couples TRBV2 to TRBJ2-3, with D perhaps TRBD1 (5 bases). Trimming cost V 10 bases and J 4 bases, with 18 bases left between them. The CDR3 runs to 14 residues. Per the germline V gene, CDR1 is SNHLY and CDR2 is FYNNEI. CDR3 coding DNA: TGTGCCAACGAAGAACAGGCTAGTTCAGATACGCAGTATTTT. This gives the protein CANEEQASSDTQYF.

This clone was observed a handful of times. In DNA, the CDR3 is TGTGCCAGCAGCGTAAACCCCGGGTGGCTAGCGAGCACAGATACGCAGTATTTT. It specifies CASSVNPGWLASTDTQYF. This sequence joins TRBV9 and TRBJ2-3; perhaps TRBD2 as D (6 bases). CDR1 is SGDLS and CDR2 is YYNGEE in the germline V gene. The CDR3 covers 18 residues. Between the trimmed V and J ends, which lost 1 base and 0 bases, there was a span of 18 bases. The full variable domain, completed using reference TRBV9 and TRBJ2-3, is DSGVTQTPKHLITATGQRVTLRCSPRSGDLSVYWYQQSLDQGLQFLIQYYNGEERAKGNILERFSAQQFPDLHSELNLSSLELGDSALYFCASSVNPGWLASTDTQYFGPGTRLTVL.

The rearrangement uses TRBV6-1 and TRBJ2-7; D unresolved. There are 15 residues in the CDR3. Germline CDR1 MNHNS, CDR2 SASEGT. V was trimmed by 10 bases and J by 3 bases, leaving 22 bases between them. DNA of the CDR3: TGTGCCACCTCGTGGCCTCCCTCTGTTCTCTACGAGCAGTACTTC. Protein product: CATSWPPSVLYEQYF.

CDR3 DNA sequence: TGTGCCAGCAGCTCTGACAGGGAAGCCCGGCAGCCCCAGCATTTT. Protein sequence: CASSSDREARQPQHF. The chain is built from TRBV4-2 and TRBJ1-5, with TRBD1 matching over 7 bases. The CDR3 is 15 amino acids. With 5 bases clipped from V and 7 bases from J, the junction kept 11 bases outside the gene matches. The V gene's germline CDR1 is LGHNA and CDR2 YNFKEQ.

This chain links TRBV5-1 with TRBJ2-5, with D tentatively TRBD1 (7 bases). The J call may be faulty, since TRBJ2-7 better matches the DNA end. CDR3 size: 14 residues. CDR1 and CDR2 from the germline V gene are SGHRS and YFSETQ. Here the CDR3 reads CASSLGQGGNEQYF. The CDR3 nucleotides read TGCGCCAGCAGCTTGGGACAGGGAGGAAACGAGCAGTACTTC.

V usage is TRBV2 and J usage is TRBJ2-1, with a tentative D call TRBD1 (6 bases). The CDR3 contains 15 residues. Between the trimmed V and J ends, which lost 6 bases and 8 bases, there was a span of 20 bases. Germline loops: CDR1 SNHLY, CDR2 FYNNEI. CDR3 coding DNA: TGTGCCAGCAGCCGAGGTGGGGGCCCGGTCTATGAGCAGTTCTTC. It is translated as CASSRGGGPVYEQFF. Full variable domain (remainder filled in from reference TRBV2 and TRBJ2-1): EPEVTQTPSHQVTQMGQEVILRCVPISNHLYFYWYRQILGQKVEFLVSFYNNEISEKSEIFDDQFSVERPDGSNFTLKIRSTKLEDSAMYFCASSRGGGPVYEQFFGPGTRLTVL.

The chain uses TRBV7-9 and TRBJ1-3, with a tentative D call TRBD1 (5 bases). V dropped 3 bases and J dropped 0 bases, with 15 bases sitting between them. The V gene's germline CDR1 is SEHNR and CDR2 FQNEAQ (reference sequence). This CDR3 is 17 amino acids long. The CDR3 nucleotides read TGTGCCAGCAGCTTCTATGCGGGGCGGAGCTCTGGAAACACCATATATTTT. This sequence encodes CASSFYAGRSSGNTIYF.